The 10 T cell receptor beta chains in this list originate from one sample, sequenced in a study of CD8 T cells in ankylosing spondylitis. Each CDR3 protein gets one entry after TCRdb re-called the 5' RACE reads with MiXCR. Of some 240,000 distinct CDR3 sequences listed, about 24% are singletons. What was sequenced was blood, either unsorted or a sorted T cell fraction (not recorded which). These receptors came from a male donor with ankylosing spondylitis or in good health (not recorded which).

This clonotype was seen repeatedly, ten times or more. This rearrangement joins TRBV20-1 to TRBJ2-1; 8 positions match TRBD2. The V gene end was trimmed by 6 bases and the J gene end by 10 bases; junction bases not matched to a gene: 11. The germline V gene encodes CDR1 DFQATT and CDR2 SNEGSKA (reference sequence). This CDR3 contains 13 residues. CDR3 sequence (DNA): TGCAGTGCCCTAAGCGCGGGGGGCGGGGAGCAGTTCTTC. Its protein product is CSALSAGGGEQFF.

At least ten counts were recorded for this clonotype. The V and J genes are TRBV3-1 and TRBJ2-3; D possibly uses TRBD1 or TRBD2 (5 bases each). The CDR3 has 13 residues. CDR1 is LGHDT and CDR2 is YNNKEL in the germline V gene (reference sequence). V was cut by 1 base and J by 10 bases, with 12 bases left in between. The CDR3: CASSQVRGPPQYF. In nucleotides, the CDR3 is TGTGCCAGCAGCCAAGTCCGGGGCCCCCCGCAGTATTTT.

This chain joins TRBV15 and TRBJ2-5, with D unclear. CDR3 length: 14 residues. Germline V CDR1 and CDR2: LNHNV, YYDKDF (reference sequence). V was cut by 5 bases and J by 0 bases, with 10 bases left in between. The CDR3 DNA reads TGTGCCACCAGCGGGCAGCCGTACCAAGAGACCCAGTACTTC. It yields the protein CATSGQPYQETQYF.

This clonotype was found a few times. V is TRBV6-5 and J is TRBJ2-7, with a weak D call TRBD1 (5 bases). Trimming took 0 bases from V and 0 from J, leaving 9 bases between them. Germline V lookup: CDR1 MNHEY, CDR2 SVGAGI. CDR3 length: 15 amino acids. The CDR3: CASSYSTVPSYEQYF. The CDR3 bases are TGTGCCAGCAGTTACTCGACAGTACCCTCCTACGAGCAGTACTTC.

This clonotype was recorded many times. The chain joins TRBV5-1 to TRBJ2-7, with TRBD1 identical over 7 bases. V lost 3 bases, J lost 3 bases, and 3 bases stayed unmatched. Germline CDR1 SGHRS, CDR2 YFSETQ. The CDR3 contains 13 residues. The CDR3 is CASSYRGGYEQYF. The CDR3 DNA follows: TGCGCCAGCAGCTACAGGGGCGGCTACGAGCAGTACTTC.

This clonotype was recorded many times. The gene calls are TRBV3-1 and TRBJ2-7; D remains ambiguous. Per germline, CDR1 LGHDT and CDR2 YNNKEL (reference sequence). There are 11 residues in the CDR3. Trimming left V 1 base short and J 10 bases short, with 8 bases between. CDR3 sequence: CASSQGGQQYF. CDR3 bases: TGTGCCAGCAGCCAAGGTGGGCAACAGTACTTC.

This clonotype came up a few times. The chain has TRBV5-6 and TRBJ2-5; no reliable D call. Germline assignment: CDR1 SGHDT and CDR2 YYEEEE. The CDR3 extends over 17 amino acids. V dropped 5 bases and J dropped 0 bases, with 20 bases sitting between them. The CDR3 reads CASSYTTVWADQETQYF. The CDR3 nucleotides are TGTGCCAGCAGTTATACCACGGTATGGGCCGACCAAGAGACCCAGTACTTC.

This clonotype was found many times. The gene calls are TRBV20-1 and TRBJ2-5; TRBD2 agrees at 9 bases. Germline trimming cut 3 bases from V and 2 bases from J; bases unmatched to any gene: 10. Germline V gene sequence: CDR1 DFQATT, CDR2 SNEGSKA (reference sequence). There are 16 residues in the CDR3. The CDR3 DNA sequence: TGCAGTGCTAGCGGTCAGCGGGGGGCCGTACAAGAGACCCAGTACTTC. Translation gives CSASGQRGAVQETQYF.

The chain employs TRBV7-2 and TRBJ2-1; 12 nucleotides line up with TRBD2. CDR1 is SGHTA and CDR2 is FQGNSA in the germline V gene. The CDR3 consists of 18 residues. J lost 2 bases, V lost 2 bases, and 7 bases had no gene match. For the CDR3, the DNA is TGTGCCAGCAGCTTAAGCACTAGCGGGGGGCAAACCTACAATGAGCAGTTCTTC. Amino acids: CASSLSTSGGQTYNEQFF. Full variable domain (missing parts from reference TRBV7-2 and TRBJ2-1): GAGVSQSPSNKVTEKGKDVELRCDPISGHTALYWYRQSLGQGLEFLIYFQGNSAPDKSGLPSDRFSAERTGGSVSTLTIQRTQQEDSAVYLCASSLSTSGGQTYNEQFFGPGTRLTVL.

The sample holds a few counts of this clonotype. The chain's CDR3 is CASSPGTSHNEQFF. The CDR3 coding sequence is TGTGCCAGCAGCCCGGGGACATCCCACAATGAGCAGTTCTTC. J is TRBJ2-1 and V is TRBV9; D is possibly TRBD1 (6 bases). The CDR3 loop spans 14 amino acids. Trimming left V 4 bases short and J 5 bases short, with 13 bases between. Germline CDR1 and CDR2: SGDLS and YYNGEE.